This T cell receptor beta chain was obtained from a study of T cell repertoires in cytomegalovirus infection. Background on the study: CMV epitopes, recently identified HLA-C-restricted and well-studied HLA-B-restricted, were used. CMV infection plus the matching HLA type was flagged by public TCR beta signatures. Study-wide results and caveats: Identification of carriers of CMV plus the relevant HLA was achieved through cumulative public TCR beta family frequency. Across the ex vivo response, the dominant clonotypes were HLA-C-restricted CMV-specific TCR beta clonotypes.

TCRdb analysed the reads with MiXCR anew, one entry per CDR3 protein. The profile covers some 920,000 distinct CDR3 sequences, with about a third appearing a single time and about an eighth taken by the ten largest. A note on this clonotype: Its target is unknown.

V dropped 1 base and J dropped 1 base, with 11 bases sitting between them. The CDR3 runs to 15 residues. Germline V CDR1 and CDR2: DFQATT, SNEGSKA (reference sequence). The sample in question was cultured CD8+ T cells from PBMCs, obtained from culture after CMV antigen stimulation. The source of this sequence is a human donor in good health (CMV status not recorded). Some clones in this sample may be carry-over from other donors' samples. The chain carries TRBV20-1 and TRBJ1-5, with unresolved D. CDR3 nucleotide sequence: TGCAGTGCTAGAGTACGGCCGGTGAGCAATCAGCCCCAGCATTTT. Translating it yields CSARVRPVSNQPQHF.